Listed below are T cell receptor beta chains from one sample, sequenced in a study of metastatic and nonmetastatic thyroid tumors. With MiXCR, TCRdb reprocessed the PCR reads. Among approximately 7,000 clones listed, roughly 30% were seen once. Source material: adjacent normal tissue. The receptors derive from a female donor with papillary thyroid cancer or a benign thyroid nodule (not recorded which). Some clones in this sample may be carry-over from other donors' samples. CDR3s include the opening cysteine and the closing phenylalanine or tryptophan. The order of the fields is J gene, clone size, V gene, D gene, CDR3 length, CDR3 protein, CDR3 DNA. A D gene is named only where the DNA matches it firmly. Expanded clones get a size class; other rows say once, few or many, or leave the size out.

TRBJ1-1	.	TRBV18	TRBD1	12	CASSQQGDWAFF	TGTGCCAGCTCACAACAGGGGGATTGGGCTTTCTTT
TRBJ2-7	.	TRBV12-3/TRBV12-4	.	13	CASSFGEAYEQYF	TGTGCCAGCAGTTTCGGGGAGGCGTACGAGCAGTACTTC
TRBJ1-3	few	TRBV6-1	TRBD1	15	CASGTGSSSGNTIYF	TGTGCCAGCGGGACAGGGTCGAGCTCTGGAAACACCATATATTTT
TRBJ2-7	few	TRBV29-1	.	13	CSVRVDTAYEQYF	TGCAGCGTACGAGTGGACACGGCCTACGAGCAGTACTTC
TRBJ2-1	medium-sized	TRBV5-1	.	15	CASSLEGMSTNEQFF	TGCGCCAGCAGCTTGGAGGGTATGTCTACCAATGAGCAGTTCTTC
TRBJ2-7	medium-sized	TRBV20-1	.	14	CSAEDRLRSYEQYF	TGCAGTGCTGAGGACCGCCTCAGGTCCTACGAGCAGTACTTC
TRBJ2-7	.	TRBV7-2	.	14	CASSRTEASYEQYF	TGTGCCAGCAGCCGGACCGAAGCTAGCTACGAGCAGTACTTC
TRBJ2-2	.	TRBV4-2	.	12	CASSQDDGERFF	TGTGCCAGCAGCCAAGATGACGGGGAGCGGTTTTTT
TRBJ2-2	medium-sized	TRBV9	.	15	CASSASQGEGGELFF	TGTGCCAGCAGCGCCTCACAGGGGGAGGGCGGGGAGCTGTTTTTT
TRBJ1-2	.	TRBV6-1	.	15	CASTWADSTDYGYTF	TGTGCCAGCACATGGGCAGACTCCACCGACTATGGCTACACCTTC
TRBJ2-6	.	TRBV6-2/TRBV6-3	TRBD1	16	CASRDRGLSGANVLTF	TGTGCCAGCAGGGACAGGGGGCTCTCTGGGGCCAACGTCCTGACTTTC
TRBJ1-1	.	TRBV20-1	.	12	CSARGGNTEAFF	TGCAGTGCTAGAGGAGGGAACACTGAAGCTTTCTTT
TRBJ1-2	medium-sized	TRBV4-2	.	13	CASSQEEAYGYTF	TGTGCCAGCAGCCAAGAAGAGGCTTATGGCTACACCTTC
TRBJ1-5	few	TRBV6-1	TRBD1	14	CASRDPTGNQPQHF	TGTGCCAGCAGAGACCCGACAGGGAACCAGCCCCAGCATTTT
TRBJ2-6	few	TRBV6-1	.	14	CASSRVSGANVLTF	TGTGCCAGCAGTCGAGTATCTGGGGCCAACGTCCTGACTTTC
TRBJ1-1	.	TRBV5-5	TRBD1	15	CASSSTGVVGTEASF	TGTGCCAGCAGTTCTACAGGGGTTGTTGGCACTGAAGCTTCCTTT
TRBJ2-7	.	TRBV7-8	.	14	CASTRGGSSYEQYF	TGTGCCAGCACCCGCGGAGGCAGCTCCTACGAGCAGTACTTC
TRBJ1-1	many	TRBV11-1	.	17	CASSLGLYAEANTEAFF	TGTGCCAGCAGCTTAGGCCTTTATGCGGAGGCGAACACTGAAGCTTTCTTT
TRBJ2-1	large	TRBV7-2	TRBD1	11	CASTQDREQFF	TGTGCCAGCACCCAGGACAGGGAGCAGTTCTTC
TRBJ2-7	.	TRBV20-1	TRBD1	14	CSARQGTGVNEQYF	TGCAGTGCTAGACAAGGGACAGGGGTTAACGAGCAGTACTTC
TRBJ2-7	.	TRBV20-1	.	14	CSAPGPSSSYEQYF	TGCAGTGCTCCCGGGCCCTCGAGCTCCTACGAGCAGTACTTC
TRBJ2-7	many	TRBV6-2/TRBV6-3	.	14	CASSSRLNMYEQYF	TGTGCCAGCAGCTCTAGATTAAATATGTACGAGCAGTACTTC
TRBJ1-1	many	TRBV7-8	.	16	CASSSPLGQGRTEAFF	TGTGCCAGCAGCTCCCCCTTGGGGCAGGGGAGAACTGAAGCTTTCTTT
TRBJ1-5	many	TRBV6-2/TRBV6-3	.	13	CASSPLGNQPQHF	TGTGCCAGCAGTCCCCTTGGCAATCAGCCCCAGCATTTT
TRBJ1-1	few	TRBV12-3/TRBV12-4	.	12	CASSLGQLVLFF	TGTGCCAGCAGTCTTGGTCAGCTAGTACTGTTCTTC
TRBJ2-7	.	TRBV6-2/TRBV6-3	TRBD2	14	CASSYSGASYEQYF	TGTGCCAGCAGTTACAGCGGGGCTTCCTACGAGCAGTACTTC
TRBJ1-6	many	TRBV6-6	TRBD1	22	CASSPGIGTESYRNSYNSPLHF	TGTGCCAGCAGTCCCGGTATAGGGACAGAATCTTACCGTAACTCCTATAATTCACCCCTCCACTTT
TRBJ2-5	few	TRBV6-5	.	13	CASSYSARGTQYF	TGTGCCAGCAGTTACTCGGCCCGGGGGACCCAGTACTTC
TRBJ1-1	.	TRBV20-1	.	13	CSATGLLGGEAFF	TGCAGTGCTACCGGACTTCTCGGGGGTGAAGCTTTCTTT
TRBJ2-3	many	TRBV4-1	.	15	CASSQDRGGADTQYF	TGCGCCAGCAGCCAAGATCGTGGAGGGGCAGATACGCAGTATTTT
TRBJ2-5	medium-sized	TRBV7-3	.	8	CASSPRAF	TGTGCCAGCAGCCCCCGCGCCTTC
TRBJ1-1	large	TRBV6-1	.	15	CASSGYGIMNTEAFF	TGTGCCAGCAGTGGATACGGCATTATGAACACTGAAGCTTTCTTT
TRBJ2-7	.	TRBV28	.	16	CAAWGPRADSSYEQYF	TGTGCCGCTTGGGGGCCGCGGGCAGACAGCTCCTACGAGCAGTACTTC
TRBJ2-7	few	TRBV19	.	11	CASSWGYEQYF	TGTGCCAGTAGTTGGGGGTACGAGCAGTACTTC
TRBJ2-3	once	TRBV20-1	TRBD2	14	CSAGSGTGTDTQYF	TGCAGTGCTGGCAGCGGGACTGGAACAGATACGCAGTATTTT
TRBJ2-6	.	TRBV2	.	19	CASSEEWNLRSSGANVLTF	TGTGCCAGCAGTGAAGAGTGGAACTTGCGGAGCTCTGGGGCCAACGTCCTGACTTTC
TRBJ2-5	medium-sized	TRBV10-3	TRBD2	15	CAISGSGGPSETQYF	TGTGCCATCAGTGGTAGCGGGGGGCCGTCGGAGACCCAGTACTTC
TRBJ1-6	.	TRBV27	TRBD1	14	CASSTGQGGSPLHF	TGTGCCAGCAGTACAGGGCAGGGGGGTTCACCACTCCACTTT
TRBJ2-2	.	TRBV20-1	TRBD1	12	CSGFQGAGELFF	TGCAGTGGTTTTCAGGGGGCCGGGGAGCTGTTTTTT
TRBJ1-6	.	TRBV18	TRBD1	17	CASSPKWSGGNNSPLHF	TGTGCCAGCTCACCGAAGTGGTCAGGGGGTAATAATTCACCCCTCCACTTT
TRBJ2-1	many	TRBV29-1	TRBD1	16	CSVEDPDRETYNEQFF	TGCAGCGTTGAAGATCCCGACAGGGAAACCTACAATGAGCAGTTCTTC
TRBJ1-3	.	TRBV9	.	15	CASSVGVGPGNTIYF	TGTGCCAGCAGCGTAGGGGTGGGACCGGGAAACACCATATATTTT
TRBJ2-5	.	TRBV11-2	.	17	CASRRAGVGLIQETQYF	TGTGCCAGCAGACGCGCTGGAGTCGGGCTTATCCAAGAGACCCAGTACTTC
TRBJ1-3	few	TRBV5-1	.	14	CASSLEQGGNTIYF	TGCGCCAGCAGCTTGGAACAGGGCGGAAACACCATATATTTT
TRBJ2-7	many	TRBV5-4	TRBD1	14	CASSLKGAAEEQYF	TGTGCCAGCAGCTTGAAGGGGGCGGCGGAAGAGCAGTACTTC
TRBJ1-5	medium-sized	TRBV3-1	.	13	CASSQGTDQPQHF	TGTGCCAGCAGCCAAGGCACAGACCAGCCCCAGCATTTT